This T cell receptor (beta chain) was profiled in a study of blood T cell repertoires in COVID-19. Study overall: COVID-19 samples, acute and convalescent, were from the United States, Italy and Spain. Sample material is recorded as cDNA or gDNA derived from T cells, B-cell-depleted T cells, or PBMCs.

Seattle enrolled patients during active infection and tracked them longitudinally. The trim removed 0 bases at V and 1 base at J, leaving 3 bases unmatched. Per germline, CDR1 SGHTA and CDR2 FQGTGA. CDR3 length: 16 amino acids. Generated by immunoSEQ multiplex PCR, the TCRdb table keeps only in-frame clones and is missing some. The table shows about 30,000 clones, with over 70% occurring only once. The sequence came from a man between 70 and 80 years old with COVID-19, enrolled during active disease. This chain joins TRBV7-3 and TRBJ2-1; 7 positions match TRBD2. Input material: peripheral blood. The CDR3 loop is CASSLTGGGSYNEQFF. For the CDR3, the DNA is TGTGCCAGCAGCTTAACTGGGGGAGGGTCCTACAATGAGCAGTTCTTC.